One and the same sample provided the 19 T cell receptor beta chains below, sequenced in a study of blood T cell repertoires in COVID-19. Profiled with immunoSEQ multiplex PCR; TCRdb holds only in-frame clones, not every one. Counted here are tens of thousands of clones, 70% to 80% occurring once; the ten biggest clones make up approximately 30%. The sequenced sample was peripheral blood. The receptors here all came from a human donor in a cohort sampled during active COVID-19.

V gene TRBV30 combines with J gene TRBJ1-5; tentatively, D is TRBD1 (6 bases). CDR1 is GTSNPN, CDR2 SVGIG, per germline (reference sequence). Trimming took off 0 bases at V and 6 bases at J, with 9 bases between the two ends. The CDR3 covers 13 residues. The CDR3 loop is CAWSVGGLQPQHF. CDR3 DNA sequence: TGTGCCTGGAGTGTGGGGGGGCTTCAGCCCCAGCATTTT.

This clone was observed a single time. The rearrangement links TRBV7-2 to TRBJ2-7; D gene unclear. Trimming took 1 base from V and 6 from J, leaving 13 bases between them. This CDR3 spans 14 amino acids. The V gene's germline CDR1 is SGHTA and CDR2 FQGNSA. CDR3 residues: CASSLDRVGLEQYF. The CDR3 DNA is TGTGCCAGCAGCTTAGACCGCGTTGGGCTCGAGCAGTACTTC.

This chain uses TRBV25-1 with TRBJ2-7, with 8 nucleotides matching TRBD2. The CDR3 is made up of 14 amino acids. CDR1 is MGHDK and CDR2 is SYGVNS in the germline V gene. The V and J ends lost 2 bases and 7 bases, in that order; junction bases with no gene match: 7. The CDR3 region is CASSEPGGLREQYF. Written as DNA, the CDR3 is TGTGCCAGCAGTGAACCGGGGGGGCTTCGGGAGCAGTACTTC.

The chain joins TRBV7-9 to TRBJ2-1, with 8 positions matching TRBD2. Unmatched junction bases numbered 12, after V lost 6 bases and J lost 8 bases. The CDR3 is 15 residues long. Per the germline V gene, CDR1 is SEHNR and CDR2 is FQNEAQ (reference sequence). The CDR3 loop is CASSRSGSYADEQFF. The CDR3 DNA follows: TGTGCCAGCAGTCGCAGCGGGAGCTATGCCGATGAGCAGTTCTTC.

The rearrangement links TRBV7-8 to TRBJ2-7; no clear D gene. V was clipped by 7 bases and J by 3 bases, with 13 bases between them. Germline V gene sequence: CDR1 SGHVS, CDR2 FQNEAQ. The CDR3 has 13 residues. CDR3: CASTTDTSYEQYF. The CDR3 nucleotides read TGTGCCAGCACCACCGACACGAGCTACGAGCAGTACTTC. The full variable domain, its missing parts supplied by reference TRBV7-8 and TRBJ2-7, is GAGVSQSPRYKVAKRGQDVALRCDPISGHVSLFWYQQALGQGPEFLTYFQNEAQLDKSGLPSDRFFAERPEGSVSTLKIQRTQQEDSAVYLCASTTDTSYEQYFGPGTRLTVT.

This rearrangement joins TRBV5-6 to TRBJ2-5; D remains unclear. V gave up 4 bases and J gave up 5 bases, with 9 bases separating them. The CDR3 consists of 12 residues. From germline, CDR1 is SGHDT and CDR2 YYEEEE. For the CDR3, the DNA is TGTGCCAGCAGCCTGGTGCGGGAGACCCAGTACTTC. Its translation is CASSLVRETQYF. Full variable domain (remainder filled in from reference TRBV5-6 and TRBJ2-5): DAGVTQSPTHLIKTRGQQVTLRCSPKSGHDTVSWYQQALGQGPQFIFQYYEEEERQRGNFPDRFSGHQFPNYSSELNVNALLLGDSALYLCASSLVRETQYFGPGTRLLVL.

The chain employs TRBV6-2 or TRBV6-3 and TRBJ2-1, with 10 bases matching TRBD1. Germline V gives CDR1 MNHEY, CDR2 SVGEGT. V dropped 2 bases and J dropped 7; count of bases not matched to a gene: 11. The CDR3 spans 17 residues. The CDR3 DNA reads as TGTGCCAGCAGTTACATTCGAAGACAGGGGGCAATAAATGAGCAGTTCTTC. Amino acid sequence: CASSYIRRQGAINEQFF.

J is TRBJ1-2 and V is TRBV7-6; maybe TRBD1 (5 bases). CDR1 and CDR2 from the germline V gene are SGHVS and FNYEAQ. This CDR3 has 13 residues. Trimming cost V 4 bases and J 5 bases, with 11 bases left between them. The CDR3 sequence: CASSSRGGYGYTF. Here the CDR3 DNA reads TGTGCCAGCAGCTCCCGGGGGGGGTATGGCTACACCTTC.

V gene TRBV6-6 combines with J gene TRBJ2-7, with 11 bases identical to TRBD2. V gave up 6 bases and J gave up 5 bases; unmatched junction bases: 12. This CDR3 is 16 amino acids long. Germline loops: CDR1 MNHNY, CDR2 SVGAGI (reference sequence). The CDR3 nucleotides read TGTGCCAGCAGCCCCACGAGTAGCGGGAGGGCCAACGAGCAGTACTTC. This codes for CASSPTSSGRANEQYF.

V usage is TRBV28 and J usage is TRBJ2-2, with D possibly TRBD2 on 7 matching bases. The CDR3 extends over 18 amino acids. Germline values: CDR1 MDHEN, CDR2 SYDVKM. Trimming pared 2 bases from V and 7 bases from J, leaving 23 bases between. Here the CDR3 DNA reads TGTGCCAGCAGTTTACTTGGGGGGGCATCGGGAGGCGGCGGGGAGCTGTTTTTT. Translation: CASSLLGGASGGGGELFF.

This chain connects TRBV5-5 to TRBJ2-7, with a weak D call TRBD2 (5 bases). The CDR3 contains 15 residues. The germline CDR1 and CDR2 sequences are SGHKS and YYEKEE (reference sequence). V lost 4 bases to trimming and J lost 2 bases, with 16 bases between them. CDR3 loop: CASSRLWAEAYEQYF. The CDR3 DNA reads TGTGCCAGCAGCCGCTTATGGGCGGAGGCCTACGAGCAGTACTTC. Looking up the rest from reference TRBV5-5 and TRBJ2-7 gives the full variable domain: DAGVTQSPTHLIKTRGQQVTLRCSPISGHKSVSWYQQVLGQGPQFIFQYYEKEERGRGNFPDRFSARQFPNYSSELNVNALLLGDSALYLCASSRLWAEAYEQYFGPGTRLTVT.

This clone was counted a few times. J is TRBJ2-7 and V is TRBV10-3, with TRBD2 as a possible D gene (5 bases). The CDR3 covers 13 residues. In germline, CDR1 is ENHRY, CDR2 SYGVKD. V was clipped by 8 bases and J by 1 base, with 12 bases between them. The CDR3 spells CAISRESSYEQYF. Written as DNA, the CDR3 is TGTGCCATCTCTCGGGAAAGTTCCTACGAGCAGTACTTC.

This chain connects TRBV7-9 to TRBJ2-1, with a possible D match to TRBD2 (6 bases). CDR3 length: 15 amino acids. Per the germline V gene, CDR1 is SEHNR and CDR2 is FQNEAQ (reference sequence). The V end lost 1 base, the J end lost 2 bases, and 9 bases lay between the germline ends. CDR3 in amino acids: CASSLGDFAYNEQFF. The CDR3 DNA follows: TGTGCCAGCAGCTTAGGGGACTTTGCCTACAATGAGCAGTTCTTC.

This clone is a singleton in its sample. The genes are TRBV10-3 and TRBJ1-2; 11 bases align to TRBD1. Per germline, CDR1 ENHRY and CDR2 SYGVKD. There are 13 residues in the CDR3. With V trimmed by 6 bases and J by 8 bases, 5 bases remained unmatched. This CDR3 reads CAISRDRGEGYTF. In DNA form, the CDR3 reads TGTGCCATCAGCCGGGACAGGGGGGAAGGCTACACCTTC.

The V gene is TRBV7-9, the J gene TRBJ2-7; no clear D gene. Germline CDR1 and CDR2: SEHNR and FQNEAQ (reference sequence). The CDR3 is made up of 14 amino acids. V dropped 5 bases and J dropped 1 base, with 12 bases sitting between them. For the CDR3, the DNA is TGTGCCAGCAGCCCCGAGGCCCCTTCCTACGAGCAGTACTTC. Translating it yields CASSPEAPSYEQYF.

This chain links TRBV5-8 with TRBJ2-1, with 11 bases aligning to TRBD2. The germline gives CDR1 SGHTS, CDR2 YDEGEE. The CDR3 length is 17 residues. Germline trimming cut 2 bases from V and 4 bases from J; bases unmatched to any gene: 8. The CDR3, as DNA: TGTGCCAGCAGCTTAGAAAGACTAGCGGGAACATACAATGAGCAGTTCTTC. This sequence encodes CASSLERLAGTYNEQFF.

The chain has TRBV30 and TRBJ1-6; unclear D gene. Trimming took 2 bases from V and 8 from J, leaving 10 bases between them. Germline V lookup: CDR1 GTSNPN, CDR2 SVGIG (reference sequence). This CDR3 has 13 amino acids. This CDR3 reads CAWSKRVYSPLHF. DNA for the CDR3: TGTGCCTGGAGTAAGAGGGTTTATTCACCCCTCCACTTT.

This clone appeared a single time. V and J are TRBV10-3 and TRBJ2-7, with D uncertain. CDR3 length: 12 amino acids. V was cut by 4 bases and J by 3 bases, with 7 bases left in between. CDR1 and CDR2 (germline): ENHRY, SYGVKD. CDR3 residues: CAISAGLYEQYF. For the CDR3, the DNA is TGTGCCATCAGTGCAGGCCTCTACGAGCAGTACTTC.

CDR3 nucleotides: TGTGCCAGCAGTTTAGACTACTCCTACGAGCAGTACTTC. Amino acids: CASSLDYSYEQYF. The chain combines TRBV27 with TRBJ2-7; perhaps TRBD2 as D (5 bases). Per germline, CDR1 MNHEY and CDR2 SMNVEV (reference sequence). The CDR3 consists of 13 residues. Deletions cut 2 bases from V and 0 bases from J, with 5 bases between.